The entry below describes one TCR beta chain. CDR3 length: 12 residues. Trimming cost V 8 bases and J 7 bases; bases outside gene matches: 6. Germline V gene data show CDR1 as MNHEY and CDR2 as SVGAGI. The data were taken from a study of technical replicates of blood from a few donors. Using immunoSEQ multiplex PCR, the repertoire was profiled, and TCRdb retains in-frame clones only, with some absent. The sample includes 60,000 to 70,000 clones, 70% to 90% of them seen just once. The sequencing sample was made of PBMCs. This chain connects TRBV6-5 to TRBJ2-7, with TRBD1 matching 9 bases. The TCR was taken from a human donor in good health. Some clones in this sample may be carry-over from other donors' samples. CDR3 protein: CASSTGGGEQYF. The CDR3 nucleotides read TGTGCCAGCTCGACAGGGGGGGGAGAGCAGTACTTC.